The sequence of this T cell receptor (beta chain) was determined in a study of T cells in women clearing cervical HPV infection. On the study more broadly: Case blood was drawn when the lesion was first found; control blood after infection became undetectable.

The protocol was immunoSEQ multiplex PCR, while the TCRdb copy is restricted to in-frame clones and leaves out a portion. The ten most abundant clones cover approximately 6% of a sample with roughly 21,000 clones. The germline gives CDR1 SGHRS, CDR2 YFSETQ. V shed 0 bases, J shed 4 bases, and the junction held 3 bases outside the gene matches. The CDR3 contains 15 residues. Prevalent HPV16 infections were excluded; only incident single HPV16 infections included. Regarding this clone: Read data end 3 residues before the CDR3 end; the end is taken from the germline J gene. Other DNA sequences in the sample encode the same CDR3.

The gene calls are TRBV5-1 and TRBJ2-1, with 8 bases aligning to TRBD2. Sequenced sample: blood buffy coat. The origin of this receptor is a woman between 18 and 70 years old with a cervical HPV16 infection that either progressed to CIN3+ or cleared (not recorded which). The DNA read from the CDR3 is TGCGCCAGCAGCTTGGAACTAGCGGCATACAATGAG. Translating gives CASSLELAAYNE. Given in full, the CDR3 is CASSLELAAYNEQFF.